These 17 T cell receptor beta chains were sequenced from one sample in a study of vaccination effects on CD4 cells after COVID-19. What these receptors recognize is not known. Measured with immunoSEQ multiplex PCR; TCRdb has only the in-frame clones, and not every one. The data show about 45,000 clones, roughly three quarters seen once. Researchers isolated CD4+ T cells once approximately eleven days of culture had elapsed. Two doses of BNT162b2 or mRNA-1273 vaccine were administered to participants. The source was CD4+ T cells from PBMCs cultured without peptide, collected after COVID-19 vaccination. These receptor sequences come from a human donor who received a COVID-19 vaccine.

In regard to this clone: The sample holds other DNA sequences that translate to the same CDR3. CDR3 sequence: CATSRLDRYNEQFF. For the CDR3, the DNA is TGTGCCACCAGCAGGTTGGACAGGTACAATGAGCAGTTCTTC. V gene TRBV15 combines with J gene TRBJ2-1, with 7 bases aligning to TRBD1. Per germline, CDR1 LNHNV and CDR2 YYDKDF (reference sequence). CDR3 length equals 14 residues. V lost 3 bases, J lost 4 bases, and 3 bases stayed unmatched. The variable domain in full, with the rest retrieved from reference TRBV15 and TRBJ2-1, is DAMVIQNPRYQVTQFGKPVTLSCSQTLNHNVMYWYQQKSSQAPKLLFHYYDKDFNNEADTPDNFQSRRPNTSFCFLDIRSPGLGDTAMYLCATSRLDRYNEQFFGPGTRLTVL.

The CDR3 coding sequence is TGTGCCAGCAGTCCTACGACAGGGGGCAATCAGCCCCAGCATTTT. This translates into CASSPTTGGNQPQHF. The chain has TRBV2 and TRBJ1-5; TRBD1 matches 8 bases. The germline CDR1 and CDR2 sequences are SNHLY and FYNNEI. V shed 5 bases and J 2 bases; nucleotides not matched to a gene: 5. The CDR3 has 15 residues.

The chain uses TRBV12-5 and TRBJ2-3, with 7 bases aligning to TRBD2. This CDR3 contains 12 residues. J was trimmed by 8 bases and V by 3 bases; bases with no gene match: 2. CDR1 and CDR2 from the germline V gene are LGHNT and FRNRAP. CDR3 protein: CASGLREGTQYF. CDR3 nucleotide sequence: TGTGCTAGTGGTTTAAGGGAGGGTACGCAGTATTTT.

The chain carries TRBV5-1 and TRBJ2-2, with D tentatively TRBD1 or TRBD2 (5 bases each). The CDR3 spans 21 residues. The V and J ends lost 4 bases and 5 bases respectively, with 33 bases between them. CDR1 is SGHRS, CDR2 YFSETQ, per germline. CDR3 sequence (DNA): TGCGCCAGCAGCAGTGGGGGTGCGAGGAGGAGTCAATATACCCTAACCGGGGAGCTGTTTTTT. Its translation: CASSSGGARRSQYTLTGELFF.

This rearrangement joins TRBV24-1 to TRBJ2-7; the D is unclear. Trimming pared 2 bases from V and 2 bases from J, leaving 3 bases between. Germline V gene sequence: CDR1 KGHDR, CDR2 SFDVKD. The CDR3 sequence is 12 residues long. Here the CDR3 reads CATSDSTYEQYF. The CDR3 DNA is TGTGCCACCAGTGATTCGACCTACGAGCAGTACTTC.

This clone appeared a few times. This chain joins TRBV18 and TRBJ1-6; tentatively, D is TRBD1 (5 bases). Trimming removed 4 bases at V and 8 bases at J, with 12 bases between. The CDR3 has 14 residues. CDR1 is KGHSH and CDR2 is LQKENI in the germline V gene. CDR3: CASSLGDGYSPLHF. In DNA, the CDR3 is TGTGCCAGCTCACTCGGGGACGGATATTCACCCCTCCACTTT.

The V and J genes are TRBV10-1 and TRBJ2-1; 8 bases map to TRBD1. Trimming at V came to 5 bases and at J to 2 bases, leaving 2 bases not matched to a gene. The CDR3 length is 14 residues. The V gene's germline CDR1 is WNHNN and CDR2 SYGVQD (reference sequence). The CDR3 nucleotides read TGCGCCAGCAGTAGACAGGGGACCTACAATGAGCAGTTCTTC. Translating gives CASSRQGTYNEQFF.

V and J are TRBV29-1 and TRBJ2-3; 9 nucleotides agree with TRBD2. CDR1 and CDR2 from the germline V gene are SQVTM and ANQGSEA. CDR3 size: 13 residues. V shed 4 bases, J shed 6 bases, and the junction held 5 bases outside the gene matches. The CDR3 bases are TGCAGCGTTGCAGCGGGAGGATCTGATACGCAGTATTTT. This sequence encodes CSVAAGGSDTQYF.

This chain uses TRBV10-3 with TRBJ1-1, with D uncertain. The germline CDR1 and CDR2 sequences are ENHRY and SYGVKD. The CDR3 has 12 residues. V was pared by 6 bases and J by 8 bases, with 13 bases between. The CDR3: CAISAADGEAFF. The CDR3 bases are TGTGCCATCAGCGCAGCCGACGGGGAAGCTTTCTTT.

This clone occurred a few times. The J gene is TRBJ1-6, the V gene TRBV10-3; tentatively, D is TRBD1 (6 bases). Trimming removed 7 bases from V and 7 bases from J, with 11 bases in between. This CDR3 contains 13 residues. CDR1 is ENHRY and CDR2 is SYGVKD in the germline V gene. CDR3 residues: CAINGQPNSPLHF. The DNA of the CDR3 is TGTGCCATCAACGGACAGCCCAATTCACCCCTCCACTTT.

The V and J genes are TRBV7-9 and TRBJ1-2, with D maybe TRBD1 (5 bases). This CDR3 is 16 amino acids long. V was cut by 5 bases and J by 0 bases, with 16 bases left in between. Germline values: CDR1 SEHNR, CDR2 FQNEAQ (reference sequence). This chain's CDR3 is CASSPRSQEPNYGYTF. The CDR3 bases are TGTGCCAGCAGCCCGAGATCACAGGAACCTAACTATGGCTACACCTTC.

This clone appeared a single time. V is TRBV7-8 and J is TRBJ2-1; TRBD2 might be the D (5 bases). The CDR3 spans 11 residues. Germline V gene sequence: CDR1 SGHVS, CDR2 FQNEAQ. The V gene lost 5 bases and the J gene lost 10 bases, with 9 bases spanning the gap. The CDR3 loop is CASSPSYEQFF. The CDR3, as DNA: TGTGCCAGCAGCCCTAGCTACGAGCAGTTCTTC.

The J gene is TRBJ1-2, the V gene TRBV5-1, with D possibly being TRBD1 (5 bases). Trimming removed 4 bases at V and 8 bases at J, with 18 bases between. The germline gives CDR1 SGHRS, CDR2 YFSETQ. This CDR3 region has 14 residues. The CDR3 nucleotides read TGCGCCAGCAGCCTTACCTCAGGGCTCTCGGGCTACACCTTC. It specifies CASSLTSGLSGYTF.

This chain uses TRBV6-5 with TRBJ1-2, with 8 bases identical to TRBD1. The germline gives CDR1 MNHEY, CDR2 SVGAGI. The trim removed 8 bases at V and 1 base at J, leaving 9 bases unmatched. This CDR3 has 15 residues. The DNA for the CDR3 is TGTGCCAGCTTTAACCGGGACAGGCGTAACTATGGCTACACCTTC. Encoded protein: CASFNRDRRNYGYTF.

The rearrangement uses TRBV19 and TRBJ1-5; weak D call: TRBD1 (6 bases). This CDR3 region has 13 residues. CDR1 and CDR2 from the germline V gene are LNHDA and SQIVND (reference sequence). The V end was cut by 5 bases, the J end by 4 bases, with 9 bases between. CDR3 in DNA: TGTGCCAGTAGTTGGGACATAAATCAGCCCCAGCATTTT. Its protein product is CASSWDINQPQHF.

The J gene is TRBJ1-2, the V gene TRBV6-5; D not certain. CDR3 length: 13 residues. Per germline, CDR1 MNHEY and CDR2 SVGAGI. V lost 1 base and J lost 6, with 9 bases in between. CDR3 loop: CASSYFAENGYTF. CDR3 in DNA: TGTGCCAGCAGTTACTTTGCCGAAAATGGCTACACCTTC.

This chain uses TRBV7-6 with TRBJ2-6; a possible D gene is TRBD1 (6 bases). V lost 1 base, J lost 2 bases, and 9 bases lay in between. CDR1 and CDR2 (germline): SGHVS, FNYEAQ. The CDR3 contains 16 residues. The CDR3 nucleotides read TGTGCCAGCAGCTTAGTCTCAGGGGCTGGGGCCAACGTCCTGACTTTC. This translates into CASSLVSGAGANVLTF.